This T cell receptor beta chain derives from a study of shared clonotypes between healthy human individuals. Study-level findings and limits: Tissue TCR repertoires likely differ from these blood-only repertoires.

The V gene's germline CDR1 is LGHNA and CDR2 YNFKEQ. V was clipped by 0 bases and J by 2 bases, with 9 bases between them. This CDR3 comprises 15 residues. Details on this clone: Its target is not known.

Assay: immunoSEQ multiplex PCR; the TCRdb copy retains only in-frame clones and omits some. The table records 2 million to 2.5 million clones, just under 95% of them present only once. This sequence joins TRBV4-2 and TRBJ2-3, with no clear D. The receptor's source is a man between 18 and 35 years old in good health. Some clones in this sample may be carry-over from other donors' samples. Input material: naive CD4+ T cells from PBMCs. Subset indicated: CD45RA+ positively selected. Here the CDR3 reads CASSQDATYTDTQYF. The CDR3 DNA reads as TGTGCCAGCAGCCAAGATGCGACCTACACAGATACGCAGTATTTT.